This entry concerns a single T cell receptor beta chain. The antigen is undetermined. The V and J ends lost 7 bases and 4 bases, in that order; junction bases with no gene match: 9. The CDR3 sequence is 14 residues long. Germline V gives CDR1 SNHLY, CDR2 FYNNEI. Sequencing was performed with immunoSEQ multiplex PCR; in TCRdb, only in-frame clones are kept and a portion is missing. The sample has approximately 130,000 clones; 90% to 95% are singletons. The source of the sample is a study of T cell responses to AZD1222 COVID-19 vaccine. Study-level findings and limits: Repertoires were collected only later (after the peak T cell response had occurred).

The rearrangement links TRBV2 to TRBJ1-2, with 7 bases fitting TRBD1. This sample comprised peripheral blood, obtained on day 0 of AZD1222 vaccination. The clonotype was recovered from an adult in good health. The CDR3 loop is CASKPTGSSYGYTF. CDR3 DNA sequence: TGTGCCAGCAAACCGACAGGGTCCTCCTATGGCTACACCTTC.